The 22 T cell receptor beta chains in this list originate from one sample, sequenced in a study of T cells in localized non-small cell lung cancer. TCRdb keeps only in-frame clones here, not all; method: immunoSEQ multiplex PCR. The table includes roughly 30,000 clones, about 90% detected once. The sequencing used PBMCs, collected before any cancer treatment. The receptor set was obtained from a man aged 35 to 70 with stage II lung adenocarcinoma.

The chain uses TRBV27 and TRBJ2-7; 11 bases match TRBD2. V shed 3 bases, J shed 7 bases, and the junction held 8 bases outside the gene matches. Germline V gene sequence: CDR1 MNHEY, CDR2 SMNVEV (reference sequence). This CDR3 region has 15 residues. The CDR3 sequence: CASSFILAGVWEQYF. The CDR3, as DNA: TGTGCCAGCAGTTTTATACTAGCGGGAGTGTGGGAGCAGTACTTC.

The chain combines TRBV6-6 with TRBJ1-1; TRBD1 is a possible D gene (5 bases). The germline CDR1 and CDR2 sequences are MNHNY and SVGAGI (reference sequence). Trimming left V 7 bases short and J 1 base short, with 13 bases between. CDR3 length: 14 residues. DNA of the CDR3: TGTGCCAGCACCCCGGGACTCGAGAACACTGAAGCTTTCTTT. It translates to CASTPGLENTEAFF.

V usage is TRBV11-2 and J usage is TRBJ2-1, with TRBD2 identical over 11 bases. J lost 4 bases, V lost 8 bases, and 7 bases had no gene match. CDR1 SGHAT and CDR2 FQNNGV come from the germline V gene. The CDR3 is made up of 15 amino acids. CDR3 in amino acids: CASRWTSGLYNEQFF. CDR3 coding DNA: TGTGCCAGCCGGTGGACTAGCGGGCTATACAATGAGCAGTTCTTC.

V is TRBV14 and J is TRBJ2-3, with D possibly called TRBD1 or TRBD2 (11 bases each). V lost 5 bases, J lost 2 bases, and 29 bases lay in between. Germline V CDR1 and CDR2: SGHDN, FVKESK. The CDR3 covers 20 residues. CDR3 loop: CASSSSGTGGLAVITDTQYF. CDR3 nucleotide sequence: TGTGCCAGCAGCAGCTCCGGGACAGGGGGACTAGCGGTTATCACAGATACGCAGTATTTT.

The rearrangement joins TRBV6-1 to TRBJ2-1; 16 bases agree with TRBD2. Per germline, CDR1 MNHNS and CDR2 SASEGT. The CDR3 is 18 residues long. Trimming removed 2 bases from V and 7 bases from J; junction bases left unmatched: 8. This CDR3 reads CASSETGLAGGRRNEQFF. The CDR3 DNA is TGTGCCAGCAGTGAAACGGGACTAGCGGGAGGGCGGAGGAATGAGCAGTTCTTC.

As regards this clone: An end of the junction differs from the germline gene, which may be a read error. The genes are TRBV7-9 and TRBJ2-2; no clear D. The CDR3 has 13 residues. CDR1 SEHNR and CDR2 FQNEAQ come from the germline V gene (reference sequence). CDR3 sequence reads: CASSQTNPGELFF. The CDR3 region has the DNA TGTGCCAGCAGCCAAACGAACCCCGGGGAGCTGTTTTTT.

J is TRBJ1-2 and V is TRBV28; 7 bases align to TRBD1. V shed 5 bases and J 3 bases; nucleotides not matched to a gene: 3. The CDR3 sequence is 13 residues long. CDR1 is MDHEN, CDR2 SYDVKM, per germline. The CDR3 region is CASSTGTDYGYTF. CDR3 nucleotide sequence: TGTGCCAGCAGTACCGGGACAGACTATGGCTACACCTTC.

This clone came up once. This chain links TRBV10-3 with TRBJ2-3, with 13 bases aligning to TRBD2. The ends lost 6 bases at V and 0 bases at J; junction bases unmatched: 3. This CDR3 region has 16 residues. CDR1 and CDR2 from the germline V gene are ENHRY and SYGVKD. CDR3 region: CAISVLAGGSTDTQYF. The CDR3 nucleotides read TGTGCCATCAGCGTACTAGCGGGAGGGAGCACAGATACGCAGTATTTT.

The CDR3 loop reads CASKDTKRETQYF. CDR3 in DNA: TGTGCCAGCAAGGACACTAAACGAGAGACCCAGTACTTC. The chain has TRBV27 and TRBJ2-5; a weak D match, TRBD1 (5 bases). CDR1 and CDR2 (germline): MNHEY, SMNVEV (reference sequence). The CDR3 sequence is 13 residues long. The V gene lost 7 bases and the J gene lost 4 bases, with 13 bases spanning the gap.

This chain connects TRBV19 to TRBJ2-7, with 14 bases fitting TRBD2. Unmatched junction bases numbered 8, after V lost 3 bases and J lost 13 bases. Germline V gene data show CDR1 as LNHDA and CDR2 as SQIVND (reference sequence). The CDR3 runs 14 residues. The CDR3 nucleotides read TGTGCCAGTAGTATCCCGGGACTAGCGGGAGAGGTTTACTTC. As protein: CASSIPGLAGEVYF. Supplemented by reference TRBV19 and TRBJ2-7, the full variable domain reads DGGITQSPKYLFRKEGQNVTLSCEQNLNHDAMYWYRQDPGQGLRLIYYSQIVNDFQKGDIAEGYSVSREKKESFPLTVTSAQKNPTAFYLCASSIPGLAGEVYFGPGTRLTVT.

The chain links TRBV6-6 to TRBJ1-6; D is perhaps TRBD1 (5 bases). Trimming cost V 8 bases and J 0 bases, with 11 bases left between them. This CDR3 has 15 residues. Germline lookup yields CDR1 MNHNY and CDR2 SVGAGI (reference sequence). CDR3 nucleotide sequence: TGTGCCAGCCGGGGGGTTATCTCCTATAATTCACCCCTCCACTTT. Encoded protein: CASRGVISYNSPLHF.

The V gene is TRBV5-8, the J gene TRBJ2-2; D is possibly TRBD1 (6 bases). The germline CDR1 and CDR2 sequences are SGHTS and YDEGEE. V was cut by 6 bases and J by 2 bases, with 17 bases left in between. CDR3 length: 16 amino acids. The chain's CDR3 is CASNPAGTRNTGELFF. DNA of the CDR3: TGTGCCAGCAACCCTGCCGGGACAAGAAACACCGGGGAGCTGTTTTTT.

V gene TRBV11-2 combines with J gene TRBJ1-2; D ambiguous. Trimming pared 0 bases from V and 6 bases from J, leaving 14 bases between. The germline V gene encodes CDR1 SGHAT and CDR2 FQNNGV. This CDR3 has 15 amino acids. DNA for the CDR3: TGTGCCAGCAGCTTAGATCTCAACTTGGACCATGGCTACACCTTC. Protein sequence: CASSLDLNLDHGYTF.

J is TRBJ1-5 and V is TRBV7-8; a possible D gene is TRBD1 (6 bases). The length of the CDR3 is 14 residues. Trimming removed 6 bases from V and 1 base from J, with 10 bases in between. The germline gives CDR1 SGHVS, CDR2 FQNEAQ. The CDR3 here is CASRLGASNQPQHF. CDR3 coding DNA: TGTGCCAGCAGGCTGGGGGCAAGCAATCAGCCCCAGCATTTT. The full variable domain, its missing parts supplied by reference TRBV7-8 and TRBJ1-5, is GAGVSQSPRYKVAKRGQDVALRCDPISGHVSLFWYQQALGQGPEFLTYFQNEAQLDKSGLPSDRFFAERPEGSVSTLKIQRTQQEDSAVYLCASRLGASNQPQHFGDGTRLSIL.

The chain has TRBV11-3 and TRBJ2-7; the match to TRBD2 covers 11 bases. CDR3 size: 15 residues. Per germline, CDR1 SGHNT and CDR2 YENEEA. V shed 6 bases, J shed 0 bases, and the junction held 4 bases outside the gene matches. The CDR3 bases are TGTGCCAGCAGAGCGACTAGCGGGAACTCCTACGAGCAGTACTTC. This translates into CASRATSGNSYEQYF. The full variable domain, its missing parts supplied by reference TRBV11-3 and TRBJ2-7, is EAGVVQSPRYKIIEKKQPVAFWCNPISGHNTLYWYLQNLGQGPELLIRYENEEAVDDSQLPKDRFSAERLKGVDSTLKIQPAELGDSAVYLCASRATSGNSYEQYFGPGTRLTVT.

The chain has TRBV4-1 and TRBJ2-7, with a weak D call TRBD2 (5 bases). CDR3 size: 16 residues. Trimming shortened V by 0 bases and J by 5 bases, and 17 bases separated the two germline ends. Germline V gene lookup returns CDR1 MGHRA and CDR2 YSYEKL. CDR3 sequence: CASSQDWGDQEDEQYF. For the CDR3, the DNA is TGCGCCAGCAGCCAAGATTGGGGAGATCAGGAGGACGAGCAGTACTTC.

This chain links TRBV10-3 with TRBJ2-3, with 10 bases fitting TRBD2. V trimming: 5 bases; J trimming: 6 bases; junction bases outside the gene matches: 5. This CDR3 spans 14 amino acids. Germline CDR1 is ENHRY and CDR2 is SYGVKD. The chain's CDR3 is CAISSASGGDTQYF. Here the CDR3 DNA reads TGTGCCATCAGTTCTGCTAGCGGGGGCGATACGCAGTATTTT.

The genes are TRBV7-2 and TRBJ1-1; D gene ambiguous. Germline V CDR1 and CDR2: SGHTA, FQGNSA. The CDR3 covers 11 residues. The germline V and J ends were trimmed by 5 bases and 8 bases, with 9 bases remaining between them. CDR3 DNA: TGTGCCAGCAGCCGCTCGAGGGAAGCTTTCTTT. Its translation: CASSRSREAFF. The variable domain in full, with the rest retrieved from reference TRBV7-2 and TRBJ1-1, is GAGVSQSPSNKVTEKGKDVELRCDPISGHTALYWYRQSLGQGLEFLIYFQGNSAPDKSGLPSDRFSAERTGGSVSTLTIQRTQQEDSAVYLCASSRSREAFFGQGTRLTVV.

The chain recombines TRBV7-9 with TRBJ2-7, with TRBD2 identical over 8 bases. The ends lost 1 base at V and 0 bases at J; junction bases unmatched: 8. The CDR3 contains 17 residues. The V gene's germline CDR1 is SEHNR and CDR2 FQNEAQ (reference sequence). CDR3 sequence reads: CASSLESGLGYSYEQYF. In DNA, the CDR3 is TGTGCCAGCAGCTTAGAGTCGGGACTAGGCTACTCCTACGAGCAGTACTTC.

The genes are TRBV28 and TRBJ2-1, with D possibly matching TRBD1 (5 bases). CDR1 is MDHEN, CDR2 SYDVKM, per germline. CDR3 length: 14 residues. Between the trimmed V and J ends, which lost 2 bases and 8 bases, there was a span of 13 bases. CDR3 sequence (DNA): TGTGCCAGCAGTTTAGGCAACAGGTTGGATGAGCAGTTCTTC. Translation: CASSLGNRLDEQFF.

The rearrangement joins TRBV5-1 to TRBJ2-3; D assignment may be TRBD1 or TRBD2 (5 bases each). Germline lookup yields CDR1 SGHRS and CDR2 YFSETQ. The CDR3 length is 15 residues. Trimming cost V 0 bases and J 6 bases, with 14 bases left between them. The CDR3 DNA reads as TGCGCCAGCAGCTTGGCCTTGGGGACCTCGGATACGCAGTATTTT. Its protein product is CASSLALGTSDTQYF.

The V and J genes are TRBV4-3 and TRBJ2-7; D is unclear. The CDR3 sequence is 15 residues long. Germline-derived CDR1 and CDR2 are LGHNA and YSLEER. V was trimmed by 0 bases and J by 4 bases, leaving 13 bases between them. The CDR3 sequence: CASSQEVSSAYEQYF. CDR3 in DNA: TGCGCCAGCAGCCAAGAAGTGAGTTCAGCGTACGAGCAGTACTTC.